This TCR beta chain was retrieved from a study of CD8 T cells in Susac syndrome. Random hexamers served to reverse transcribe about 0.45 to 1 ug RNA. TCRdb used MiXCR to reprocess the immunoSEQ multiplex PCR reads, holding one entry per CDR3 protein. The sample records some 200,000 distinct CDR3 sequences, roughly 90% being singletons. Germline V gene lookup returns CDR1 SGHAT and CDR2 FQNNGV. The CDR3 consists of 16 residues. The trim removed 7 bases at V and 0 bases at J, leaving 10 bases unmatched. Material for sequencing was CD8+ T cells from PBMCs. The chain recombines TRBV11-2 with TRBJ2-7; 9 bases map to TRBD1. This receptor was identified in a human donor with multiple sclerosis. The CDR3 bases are TGTGCCAGCAACCGGGGGGCGACAGGGGGCTCCTACGAGCAGTACTTC. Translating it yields CASNRGATGGSYEQYF.